The 27 T cell receptor beta chains reported below all come from one sample, sequenced in a study of cytomegalovirus exposure and HLA in healthy donors. It was with 60 Vbeta and 13 Jbeta primers that the PCR ran. Assay used: immunoSEQ multiplex PCR; TCRdb lists only in-frame clones, some missing. Among some 13,000 clones, over 55% were seen once, and the ten largest hold more than 15%. The specimen was PBMCs. Every receptor here comes from a woman aged 45 to 65 in good health and CMV-seropositive.

The chain couples TRBV27 to TRBJ2-7; D is uncertain. With 6 bases removed from V and 5 bases from J, the gap between germline ends came to 14 bases. The CDR3 contains 13 residues. Germline loops: CDR1 MNHEY, CDR2 SMNVEV (reference sequence). The CDR3 sequence is CASSPLRTDEQYF. The DNA for the CDR3 is TGTGCCAGCAGCCCTCTTCGTACGGACGAGCAGTACTTC.

About this clone: A junction end diverges from the germline sequence, so it may reflect a read error. The CDR3 spells CASSLESPYEQYF. The CDR3 DNA follows: TGTGCCAGCAGCTTAGAGAGTCCCTATGAGCAGTACTTC. This rearrangement joins TRBV7-2 to TRBJ2-7; D call uncertain. There are 13 residues in the CDR3. From germline, CDR1 is SGHTA and CDR2 FQGNSA.

The rearrangement uses TRBV30 and TRBJ1-1, with D uncertain. The CDR3 covers 12 residues. CDR1 and CDR2 (germline): GTSNPN, SVGIG (reference sequence). The V end lost 2 bases, the J end lost 3 bases, and 7 bases lay between the germline ends. The CDR3 coding sequence is TGTGCCTGGAGTCCGAGGGACACTGAAGCTTTCTTT. Translation: CAWSPRDTEAFF.

This clone was picked up one time. The V gene is TRBV29-1, the J gene TRBJ2-7; 10 positions agree with TRBD2. Per the germline V gene, CDR1 is SQVTM and CDR2 is ANQGSEA. V trimming: 4 bases; J trimming: 6 bases; junction bases outside the gene matches: 6. The CDR3 contains 13 residues. CDR3 sequence (DNA): TGCAGCGTTGGTCTAGCGGGAGCTGCCGAGCAGTACTTC. As protein: CSVGLAGAAEQYF.

In its sample, this clone was seen a few times. The chain is built from TRBV18 and TRBJ2-1, with 9 bases identical to TRBD1. The germline CDR1 and CDR2 sequences are KGHSH and LQKENI. V trimming: 6 bases; J trimming: 4 bases; junction bases outside the gene matches: 7. The CDR3 runs 15 residues. The CDR3 nucleotides are TGTGCCAGCTCCCGGGACAGGGATGGGTACAATGAGCAGTTCTTC. Translating it yields CASSRDRDGYNEQFF.

As for this clone: Distinct nucleotide sequences in the sample also encode this CDR3. This chain joins TRBV9 and TRBJ2-5; a weak D match, TRBD2 (5 bases). Per the germline V gene, CDR1 is SGDLS and CDR2 is YYNGEE. The length of the CDR3 is 14 residues. Trimming took 2 bases from V and 3 from J, leaving 11 bases between them. In DNA form, the CDR3 reads TGTGCCAGCAGCGTCGGCCTAGCTGAAGAGACCCAGTACTTC. Protein: CASSVGLAEETQYF.

This clone was found once. CDR3 nucleotides: TGTGCCAGCAGTTCCCTCAGGGAAGTCTACTACGAGCAGTACTTC. It specifies CASSSLREVYYEQYF. The chain combines TRBV6-5 with TRBJ2-7, with D possibly TRBD1 on 5 matching bases. V was clipped by 4 bases and J by 3 bases, with 16 bases between them. The CDR3 is 15 residues long. Looked up from germline, CDR1 is MNHEY and CDR2 is SVGAGI.

This chain connects TRBV20-1 to TRBJ1-2; 10 nucleotides match TRBD1. This CDR3 has 11 amino acids. Germline CDR1 and CDR2: DFQATT and SNEGSKA (reference sequence). CDR3 protein: CSLGQGFGYTF. The CDR3 nucleotides read TGCAGCTTGGGACAGGGGTTCGGCTACACCTTC.

By share of the sample, this clone is large (0.1 to 1%). This chain links TRBV4-3 with TRBJ2-6; TRBD2 is a possible D gene (5 bases). V was clipped by 0 bases and J by 0 bases, with 6 bases between them. The CDR3 totals 16 residues. Looked up from germline, CDR1 is LGHNA and CDR2 is YSLEER. The CDR3 here is CASSQDGSSGANVLTF. Here the CDR3 DNA reads TGCGCCAGCAGCCAAGATGGGAGCTCTGGGGCCAACGTCCTGACTTTC.

The rearrangement uses TRBV5-1 and TRBJ1-2; D remains unclear. This CDR3 spans 14 amino acids. Trimming removed 0 bases at V and 4 bases at J, with 10 bases between. Germline CDR1 and CDR2: SGHRS and YFSETQ. For the CDR3, the DNA is TGCGCCAGCAGCTTGGATCCCGTTCGCTATGGCTACACCTTC. This sequence encodes CASSLDPVRYGYTF.

The gene calls are TRBV4-1 and TRBJ1-4; perhaps TRBD1 as D (6 bases). The CDR3 is made up of 15 amino acids. Germline loops: CDR1 MGHRA, CDR2 YSYEKL. V lost 5 bases to trimming and J lost 8 bases, with 18 bases between them. The DNA of the CDR3 is TGCGCCAGCAGCTATCCAGGGGCTACGTGGGAAAAACTGTTTTTT. Its translation is CASSYPGATWEKLFF.

The chain carries TRBV25-1 and TRBJ2-1, with 11 bases identical to TRBD2. The CDR3 totals 14 residues. From germline, CDR1 is MGHDK and CDR2 SYGVNS. Trimming cost V 7 bases and J 6 bases; bases outside gene matches: 5. The CDR3 nucleotides are TGTGCCAGCAAAACTAGCGGGAGAGGCAATGAGCAGTTCTTC. Residues: CASKTSGRGNEQFF.

The J gene is TRBJ2-7, the V gene TRBV1; the table's TRBD2 call for D was not verified on the DNA. TRBV1 is a pseudogene locus. This CDR3 spans 14 amino acids. The CDR3 DNA follows: TGCACCAGCAGCCAATTTAGCGGGACGTACGAGCAGTACTTC. Translated, it gives CTSSQFSGTYEQYF.

The genes are TRBV29-1 and TRBJ1-2, with D possibly matching TRBD1 (5 bases). The germline V gene has CDR1 SQVTM and CDR2 ANQGSEA. The CDR3 extends over 15 amino acids. Trimming left V 1 base short and J 0 bases short, with 12 bases between. CDR3 DNA sequence: TGCAGCGTTGAAGTTGGACACCCGACTAACTATGGCTACACCTTC. Amino acids: CSVEVGHPTNYGYTF.

The chain couples TRBV9 to TRBJ1-1, with D hard to call. The germline gives CDR1 SGDLS, CDR2 YYNGEE. With 4 bases removed from V and 3 bases from J, the gap between germline ends came to 13 bases. The CDR3 is 14 residues long. The CDR3 reads CASSPAPIYTEAFF. CDR3 coding DNA: TGTGCCAGCAGCCCTGCGCCAATCTACACTGAAGCTTTCTTT.

The genes are TRBV30 and TRBJ2-7, with D uncertain. Trimming took 5 bases from V and 3 from J, leaving 8 bases between them. The CDR3 loop spans 11 amino acids. In germline, CDR1 is GTSNPN, CDR2 SVGIG (reference sequence). CDR3 region: CAWSKRYEQYF. CDR3 sequence (DNA): TGTGCCTGGTCGAAGCGCTACGAGCAGTACTTC.

The J gene is TRBJ1-4, the V gene TRBV30; D is perhaps TRBD1 (5 bases). With 0 bases removed from V and 2 bases from J, the gap between germline ends came to 16 bases. The length of the CDR3 is 17 residues. Germline CDR1 reads GTSNPN; CDR2 reads SVGIG (reference sequence). As DNA, the CDR3 is TGTGCCTGGAGTGTAGGGGCGGGAGTACTCACTAATGAAAAACTGTTTTTT. This codes for CAWSVGAGVLTNEKLFF.

The chain couples TRBV11-3 to TRBJ2-1; TRBD2 matches at 12 bases. V was pared by 5 bases and J by 8 bases, with 4 bases of the junction left unmatched. The germline V gene encodes CDR1 SGHNT and CDR2 YENEEA. This CDR3 contains 14 residues. This CDR3 reads CASSPGTSGHEQFF. CDR3 bases: TGTGCCAGCAGCCCAGGGACTAGCGGGCATGAGCAGTTCTTC.

This chain connects TRBV29-1 to TRBJ2-5, with 7 bases that match TRBD2. Trimming cost V 7 bases and J 0 bases; bases outside gene matches: 5. The CDR3 consists of 13 residues. Germline assignment: CDR1 SQVTM and CDR2 ANQGSEA. CDR3: CSAKRGYQETQYF. The CDR3 bases are TGCAGCGCTAAGCGGGGTTACCAAGAGACCCAGTACTTC.

This clone was detected only a few times. The chain links TRBV6-1 to TRBJ1-1, with 8 bases identical to TRBD1. Looked up from germline, CDR1 is MNHNS and CDR2 is SASEGT. V was pared by 6 bases and J by 8 bases, with 11 bases of the junction left unmatched. The CDR3 covers 14 residues. The CDR3 spells CASRKDRVIEEAFF. In DNA form, the CDR3 reads TGTGCCAGCAGGAAGGACAGGGTCATCGAAGAAGCTTTCTTT.

This chain joins TRBV25-1 and TRBJ1-2; D ambiguous. Per the germline V gene, CDR1 is MGHDK and CDR2 is SYGVNS. This CDR3 is built from 13 residues. Trimming stripped 6 bases from V and 0 bases from J, with 8 bases between. CDR3 in amino acids: CASRQLTNYGYTF. The CDR3 region has the DNA TGTGCCAGCAGACAGCTTACTAACTATGGCTACACCTTC.

J is TRBJ2-1 and V is TRBV11-3; a possible D gene is TRBD2 (6 bases). This CDR3 is 14 amino acids long. The V gene's germline CDR1 is SGHNT and CDR2 YENEEA. The V end lost 5 bases, the J end lost 12 bases, and 20 bases lay between the germline ends. CDR3 nucleotides: TGTGCCAGCAGCCTAGGGGCCCTGGGGGGTCCGCAGTTCTTC. It encodes CASSLGALGGPQFF.

The rearrangement uses TRBV28 and TRBJ2-3, with D tentatively TRBD1 (5 bases). V lost 6 bases and J lost 2, with 6 bases in between. Germline values: CDR1 MDHEN, CDR2 SYDVKM. The CDR3 is made up of 12 amino acids. The CDR3 DNA sequence: TGTGCCAGCAGCAGGGACACAGATACGCAGTATTTT. This sequence encodes CASSRDTDTQYF.

The chain uses TRBV7-6 and TRBJ2-3; 7 nucleotides agree with TRBD2. Germline V lookup: CDR1 SGHVS, CDR2 FNYEAQ. Trimming took 5 bases from V and 5 from J; bases not matched to a gene: 7. CDR3 length: 14 residues. The CDR3 DNA reads TGTGCCAGCAGCGATGTAGGGAGGGGAGATACGCAGTATTTT. Translating gives CASSDVGRGDTQYF.

The chain recombines TRBV9 with TRBJ2-6; D is ambiguous. Germline V gene data show CDR1 as SGDLS and CDR2 as YYNGEE. Trimming removed 6 bases at V and 2 bases at J, with 12 bases between. The CDR3 has 15 amino acids. CDR3 amino acids: CASTTLAAGANVLTF. CDR3 in DNA: TGTGCCAGCACCACACTCGCGGCTGGGGCCAACGTCCTGACTTTC.

This clone was seen more than once but under ten times. The chain combines TRBV5-8 with TRBJ2-2; 13 nucleotides align to TRBD2. The CDR3 length is 16 residues. V was pared by 10 bases and J by 3 bases, with 9 bases of the junction left unmatched. From germline, CDR1 is SGHTS and CDR2 YDEGEE. CDR3 amino acids: CARRGLAGEHTGELFF. The CDR3 DNA reads TGTGCCCGACGAGGACTAGCGGGAGAACACACCGGGGAGCTGTTTTTT.

The rearrangement uses TRBV30 and TRBJ2-1; D gene uncertain. Germline V gene data show CDR1 as GTSNPN and CDR2 as SVGIG (reference sequence). V lost 2 bases, J lost 9 bases, and 5 bases lay in between. This CDR3 has 10 residues. CDR3 DNA: TGTGCCTGGAGTCTCAGTGAGCAGTTCTTC. Amino acid sequence: CAWSLSEQFF.